This TCR beta chain derives from a study of blood T cell repertoires in COVID-19 (dated by TCRdb to between 2020 and 2021). Notes on the research overall: Samples from collaborators originated in the United States, Italy and Spain and spanned both the acute and convalescent phases of COVID-19. The material from the prospective study consisted of cDNA or gDNA derived from T cells, B-cell-depleted T cells, or PBMCs. Deeply sampled blood TCRbeta repertoires from subjects exposed to, actively infected with, or recovered from COVID-19 were included in the dataset. A freely available public database, intended as a resource for researchers studying the immune response to SARS-CoV-2, is where the repertoires were released. The samples were drawn from the first 160 participants of the ongoing ImmuneRACE study and from 1,254 subjects provided by 6 global collaborators. The sample metadata nearly always contained a de-identified subject ID, COVID-19 status, age in years and sex. Where HLA class I and class II types were available, the types were taken from metadata supplied by the sample provider, not from assay-based typing. On the study overall, not on this receptor specifically: The quantity of clinical and demographic metadata differed by source and by participant and was supplied without curation.

TCRbeta CDR3 regions were amplified from genomic DNA using the immunoSEQ Assay, a bias-controlled multiplex PCR. The original methods were these. Nucleated cell counts per sample were estimated from amplification of reference gene primers within the assay. To quantify the absolute abundance of each unique TCRbeta CDR3 rearrangement, sequence reads were collapsed and filtered. For each sample, productive Simpson clonality was calculated by taking the square root of Simpson's diversity index across productive rearrangements. The clones in this table, taken by TCRdb from immuneACCESS, are in-frame only. Not every clone is retained; where verified, under half of the shortfall comes from an unresolved V gene, and the cause of the rest is unknown. V, J and clone size derive from that table, while D and trimming were established from the DNA sequence. Here the sample has about 200,000 clones; roughly 90% occur a single time. Jointly, the top ten make up approximately 0.5% of the sample.

The collaborating institutions used their own protocols to collect whole blood in K2EDTA tubes. For TCRbeta analysis, collaborators shipped samples in one of three forms: frozen whole blood, isolated PBMCs, or DNA extracted from either of those sample types. This clone came up once. Its specific antigen is unknown. No quality values exist for individual bases; no much larger clone is one base distant. Specimen: peripheral blood. The TCR sequence derives from a man aged 45 to 65 with acute or convalescent COVID-19.

Read as DNA, the sequence is TGTGCCTGGGCCCGACAGCCTAACTATGGCTACACCTTC. Its product reads: CAWARQPNYGYTF. The sequence is built from TRBV30 and TRBJ1-2, with a weak D call of TRBD1 (5 bases match). Trimming takes 5 bases from V and 0 bases from J, and the germline ends sit 10 bases apart. Measured from the cysteine to the phenylalanine, the CDR3 is 13 residues long. The kept DNA is CDR3 alone, 39 bases in frame from the first base. CDR1 and CDR2 are drawn from the germline V gene (reference sequence): GTSNPN, SVGIG. Extended through the reference TRBV30 and TRBJ1-2 proteins, this CDR3 yields the full variable domain: SQTIHQWPATLVQPVGSPLSLECTVEGTSNPNLYWYRQAAGRGLQLLFYSVGIGQISSEVPQNLSASRPQDRQFILSSKKLLLSDSGFYLCAWARQPNYGYTFGSGTRLTVV.